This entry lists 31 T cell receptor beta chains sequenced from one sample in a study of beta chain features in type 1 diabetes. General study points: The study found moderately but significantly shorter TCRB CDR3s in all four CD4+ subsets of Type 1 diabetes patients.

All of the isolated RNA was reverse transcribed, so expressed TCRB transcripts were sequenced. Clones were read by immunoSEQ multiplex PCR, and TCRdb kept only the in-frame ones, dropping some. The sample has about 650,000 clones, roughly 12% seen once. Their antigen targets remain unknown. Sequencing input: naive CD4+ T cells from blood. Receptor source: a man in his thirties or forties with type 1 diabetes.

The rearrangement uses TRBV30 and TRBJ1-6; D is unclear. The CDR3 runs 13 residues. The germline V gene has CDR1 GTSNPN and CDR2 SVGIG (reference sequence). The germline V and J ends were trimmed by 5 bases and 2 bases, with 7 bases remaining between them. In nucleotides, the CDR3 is TGTGCCTGGGGGCAGACCTATAATTCACCCCTCCACTTT. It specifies CAWGQTYNSPLHF. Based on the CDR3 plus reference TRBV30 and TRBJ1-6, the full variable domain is SQTIHQWPATLVQPVGSPLSLECTVEGTSNPNLYWYRQAAGRGLQLLFYSVGIGQISSEVPQNLSASRPQDRQFILSSKKLLLSDSGFYLCAWGQTYNSPLHFGNGTRLTVT.

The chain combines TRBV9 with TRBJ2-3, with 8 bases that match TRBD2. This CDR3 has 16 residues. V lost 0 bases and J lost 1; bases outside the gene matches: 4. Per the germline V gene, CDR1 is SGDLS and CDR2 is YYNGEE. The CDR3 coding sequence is TGTGCCAGCAGCGTAGTGTCGGGGGGGCGCACAGATACGCAGTATTTT. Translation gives CASSVVSGGRTDTQYF.

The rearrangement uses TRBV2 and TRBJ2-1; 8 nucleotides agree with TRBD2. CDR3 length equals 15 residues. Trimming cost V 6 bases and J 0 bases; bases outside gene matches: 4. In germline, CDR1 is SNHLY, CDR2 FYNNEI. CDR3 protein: CASSRTSGSYNEQFF. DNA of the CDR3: TGTGCCAGCAGCAGAACTAGCGGCTCCTACAATGAGCAGTTCTTC.

The CDR3 reads CASSTGRTNEKLFF. For the CDR3, the DNA is TGTGCCAGCAGCACCGGACGTACTAATGAAAAACTGTTTTTT. V gene TRBV7-2 combines with J gene TRBJ1-4; D gene uncertain. Per germline, CDR1 SGHTA and CDR2 FQGNSA. V was trimmed by 5 bases and J by 2 bases, leaving 9 bases between them. This CDR3 contains 14 residues.

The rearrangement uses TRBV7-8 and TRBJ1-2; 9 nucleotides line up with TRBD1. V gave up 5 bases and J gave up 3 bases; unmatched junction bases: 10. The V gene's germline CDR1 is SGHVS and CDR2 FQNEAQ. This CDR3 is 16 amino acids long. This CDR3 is CASSAPGQGIDYGYTF. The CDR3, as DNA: TGTGCCAGCAGCGCACCGGGACAGGGAATCGACTATGGCTACACCTTC.

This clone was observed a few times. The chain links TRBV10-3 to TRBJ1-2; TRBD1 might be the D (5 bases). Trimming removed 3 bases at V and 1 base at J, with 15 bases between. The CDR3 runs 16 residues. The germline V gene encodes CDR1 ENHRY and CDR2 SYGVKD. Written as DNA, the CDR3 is TGTGCCATCAGTGAAAGGGGCAGTATCCATAACTATGGCTACACCTTC. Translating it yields CAISERGSIHNYGYTF.

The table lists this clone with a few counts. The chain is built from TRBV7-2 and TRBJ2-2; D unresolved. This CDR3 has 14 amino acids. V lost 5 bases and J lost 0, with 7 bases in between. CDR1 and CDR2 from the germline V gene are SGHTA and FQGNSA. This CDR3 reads CASSVSTNTGELFF. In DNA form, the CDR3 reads TGTGCCAGCAGCGTTTCGACGAACACCGGGGAGCTGTTTTTT.

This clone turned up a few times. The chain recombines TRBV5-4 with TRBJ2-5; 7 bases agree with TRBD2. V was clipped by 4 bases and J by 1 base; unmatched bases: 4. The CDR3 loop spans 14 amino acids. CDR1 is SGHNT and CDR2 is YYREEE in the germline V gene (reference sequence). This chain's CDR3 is CASSRGVAQETQYF. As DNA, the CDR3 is TGTGCCAGCAGCCGGGGGGTTGCCCAAGAGACCCAGTACTTC.

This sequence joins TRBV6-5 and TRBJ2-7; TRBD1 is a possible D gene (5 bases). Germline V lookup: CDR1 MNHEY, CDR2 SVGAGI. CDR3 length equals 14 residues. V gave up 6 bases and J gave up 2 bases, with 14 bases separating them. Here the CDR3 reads CASSPDSSTYEQYF. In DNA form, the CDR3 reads TGTGCCAGCAGCCCTGACAGTTCTACCTACGAGCAGTACTTC.

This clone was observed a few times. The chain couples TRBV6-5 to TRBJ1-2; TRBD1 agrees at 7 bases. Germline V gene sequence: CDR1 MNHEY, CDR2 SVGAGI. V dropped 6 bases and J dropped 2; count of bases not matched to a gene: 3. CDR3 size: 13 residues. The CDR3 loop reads CASSRGQNYGYTF. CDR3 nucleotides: TGTGCCAGCAGCCGGGGACAGAACTATGGCTACACCTTC.

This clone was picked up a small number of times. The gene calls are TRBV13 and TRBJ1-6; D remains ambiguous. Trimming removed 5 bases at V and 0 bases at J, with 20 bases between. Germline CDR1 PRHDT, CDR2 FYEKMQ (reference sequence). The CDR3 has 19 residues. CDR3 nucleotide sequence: TGTGCCAGCAGCCGGGCGGACTCCCTCGACGGCTCCTATAATTCACCCCTCCACTTT. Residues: CASSRADSLDGSYNSPLHF.

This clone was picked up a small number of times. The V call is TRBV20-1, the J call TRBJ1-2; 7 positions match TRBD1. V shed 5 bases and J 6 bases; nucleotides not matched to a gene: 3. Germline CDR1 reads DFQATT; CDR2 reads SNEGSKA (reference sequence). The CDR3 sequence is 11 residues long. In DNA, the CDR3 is TGCAGTGCTTACGACAGGGATGGCTACACCTTC. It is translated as CSAYDRDGYTF.

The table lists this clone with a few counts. The CDR3 protein is CAWSGTVRGGELFF. CDR3 in DNA: TGTGCCTGGAGCGGGACAGTCCGGGGCGGGGAGCTGTTTTTT. V gene TRBV30 combines with J gene TRBJ2-2; 7 bases are shared with TRBD1. Germline V gene data show CDR1 as GTSNPN and CDR2 as SVGIG (reference sequence). V was clipped by 3 bases and J by 7 bases; unmatched bases: 8. This CDR3 has 14 residues.

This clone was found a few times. CDR3 DNA sequence: TGCAGCGTGCCCCCGGGGCAAAACTATGGCTACACCTTC. Its translation: CSVPPGQNYGYTF. The rearrangement uses TRBV29-1 and TRBJ1-2, with D maybe TRBD1 (5 bases). V lost 6 bases, J lost 2 bases, and 13 bases lay in between. The CDR3 is 13 residues long. The germline CDR1 and CDR2 sequences are SQVTM and ANQGSEA.

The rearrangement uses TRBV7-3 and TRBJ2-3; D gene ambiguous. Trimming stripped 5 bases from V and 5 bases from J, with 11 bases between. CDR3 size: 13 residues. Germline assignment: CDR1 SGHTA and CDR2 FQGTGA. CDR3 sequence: CASSHKYQDTQYF. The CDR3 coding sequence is TGTGCCAGCAGCCACAAATATCAAGATACGCAGTATTTT.

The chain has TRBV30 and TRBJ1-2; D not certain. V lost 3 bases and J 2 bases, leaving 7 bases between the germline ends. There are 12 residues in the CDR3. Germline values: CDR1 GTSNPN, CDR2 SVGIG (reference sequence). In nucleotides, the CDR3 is TGTGCCTGGAGGGACCGCAACTATGGCTACACCTTC. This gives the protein CAWRDRNYGYTF.

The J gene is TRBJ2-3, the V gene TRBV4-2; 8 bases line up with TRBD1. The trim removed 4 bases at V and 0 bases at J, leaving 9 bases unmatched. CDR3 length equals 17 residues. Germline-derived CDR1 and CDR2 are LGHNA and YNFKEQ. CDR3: CASSLGDRGVSTDTQYF. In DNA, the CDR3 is TGTGCCAGCAGCCTAGGAGACAGGGGAGTTAGCACAGATACGCAGTATTTT.

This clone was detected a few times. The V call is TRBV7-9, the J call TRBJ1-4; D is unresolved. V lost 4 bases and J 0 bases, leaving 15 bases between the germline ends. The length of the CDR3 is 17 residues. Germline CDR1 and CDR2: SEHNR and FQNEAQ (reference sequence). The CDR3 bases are TGTGCCAGCAGCTCCCCACCGGGGAAATCAACTAATGAAAAACTGTTTTTT. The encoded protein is CASSSPPGKSTNEKLFF.

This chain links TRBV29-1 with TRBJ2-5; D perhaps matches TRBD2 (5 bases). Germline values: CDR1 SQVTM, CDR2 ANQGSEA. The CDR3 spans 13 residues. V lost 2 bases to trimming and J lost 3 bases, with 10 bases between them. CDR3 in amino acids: CSVESALEETQYF. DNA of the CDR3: TGCAGCGTTGAATCTGCACTAGAAGAGACCCAGTACTTC. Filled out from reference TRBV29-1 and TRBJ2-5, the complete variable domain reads SAVISQKPSRDICQRGTSLTIQCQVDSQVTMMFWYRQQPGQSLTLIATANQGSEATYESGFVIDKFPISRPNLTFSTLTVSNMSPEDSSIYLCSVESALEETQYFGPGTRLLVL.

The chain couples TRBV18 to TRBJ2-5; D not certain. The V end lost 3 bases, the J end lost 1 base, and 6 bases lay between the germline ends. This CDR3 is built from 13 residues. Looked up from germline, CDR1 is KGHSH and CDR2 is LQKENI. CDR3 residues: CASSPKPQETQYF. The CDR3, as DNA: TGTGCCAGCTCACCTAAGCCCCAAGAGACCCAGTACTTC.

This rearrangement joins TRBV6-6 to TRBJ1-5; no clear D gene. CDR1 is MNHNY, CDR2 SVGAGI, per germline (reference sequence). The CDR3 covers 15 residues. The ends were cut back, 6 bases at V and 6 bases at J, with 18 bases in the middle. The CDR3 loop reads CASSAMGESGQPQHF. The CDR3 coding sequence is TGTGCCAGCAGCGCAATGGGAGAATCTGGTCAGCCCCAGCATTTT.

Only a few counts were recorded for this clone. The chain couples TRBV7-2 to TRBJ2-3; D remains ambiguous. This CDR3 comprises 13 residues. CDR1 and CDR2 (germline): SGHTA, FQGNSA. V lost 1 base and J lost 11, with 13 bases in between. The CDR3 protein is CASSLGTQIGQYF. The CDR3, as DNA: TGTGCCAGCAGCTTAGGAACACAGATCGGGCAGTATTTT.

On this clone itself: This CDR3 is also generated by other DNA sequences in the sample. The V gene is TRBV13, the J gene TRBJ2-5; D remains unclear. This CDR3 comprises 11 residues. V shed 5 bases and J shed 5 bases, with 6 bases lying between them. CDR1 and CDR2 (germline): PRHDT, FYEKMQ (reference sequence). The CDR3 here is CASSTRETQYF. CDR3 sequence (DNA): TGTGCCAGCAGCACCCGGGAGACCCAGTACTTC.

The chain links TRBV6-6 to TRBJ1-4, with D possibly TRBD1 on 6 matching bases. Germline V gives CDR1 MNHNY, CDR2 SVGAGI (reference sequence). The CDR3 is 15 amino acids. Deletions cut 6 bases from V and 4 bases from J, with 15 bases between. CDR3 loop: CASRPQTGVNEKLFF. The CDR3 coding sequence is TGTGCCAGCAGACCTCAGACAGGAGTTAATGAAAAACTGTTTTTT.

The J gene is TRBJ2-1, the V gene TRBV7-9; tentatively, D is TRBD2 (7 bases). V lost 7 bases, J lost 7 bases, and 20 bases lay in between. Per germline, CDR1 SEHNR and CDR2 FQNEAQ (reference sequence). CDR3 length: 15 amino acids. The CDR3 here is CASTLRGAVWNEQFF. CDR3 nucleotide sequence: TGTGCCAGCACGCTCCGGGGGGCGGTTTGGAATGAGCAGTTCTTC. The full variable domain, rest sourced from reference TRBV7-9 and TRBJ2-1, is DTGVSQNPRHKITKRGQNVTFRCDPISEHNRLYWYRQTLGQGPEFLTYFQNEAQLEKSRLLSDRFSAERPKGSFSTLEIQRTEQGDSAMYLCASTLRGAVWNEQFFGPGTRLTVL.

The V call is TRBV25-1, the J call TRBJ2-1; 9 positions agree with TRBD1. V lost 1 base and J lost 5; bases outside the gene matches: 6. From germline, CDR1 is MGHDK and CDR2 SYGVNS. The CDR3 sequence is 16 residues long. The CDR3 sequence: CASSEFPTGGDNEQFF. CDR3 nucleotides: TGTGCCAGCAGTGAATTCCCGACAGGGGGGGACAATGAGCAGTTCTTC.

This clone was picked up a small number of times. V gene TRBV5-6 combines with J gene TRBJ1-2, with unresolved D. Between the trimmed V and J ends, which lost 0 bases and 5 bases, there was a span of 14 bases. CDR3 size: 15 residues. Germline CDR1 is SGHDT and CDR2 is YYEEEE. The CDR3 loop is CASSLEYRGAYGYTF. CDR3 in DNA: TGTGCCAGCAGCTTGGAATACCGGGGAGCGTATGGCTACACCTTC. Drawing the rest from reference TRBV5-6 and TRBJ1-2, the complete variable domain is DAGVTQSPTHLIKTRGQQVTLRCSPKSGHDTVSWYQQALGQGPQFIFQYYEEEERQRGNFPDRFSGHQFPNYSSELNVNALLLGDSALYLCASSLEYRGAYGYTFGSGTRLTVV.

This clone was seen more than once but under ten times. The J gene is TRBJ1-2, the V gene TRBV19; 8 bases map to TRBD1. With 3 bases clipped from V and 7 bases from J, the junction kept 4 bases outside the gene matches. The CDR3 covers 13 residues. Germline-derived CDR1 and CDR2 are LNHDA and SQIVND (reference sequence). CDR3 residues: CASSMMQGAGYTF. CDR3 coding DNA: TGTGCCAGTAGTATGATGCAGGGGGCTGGCTACACCTTC.

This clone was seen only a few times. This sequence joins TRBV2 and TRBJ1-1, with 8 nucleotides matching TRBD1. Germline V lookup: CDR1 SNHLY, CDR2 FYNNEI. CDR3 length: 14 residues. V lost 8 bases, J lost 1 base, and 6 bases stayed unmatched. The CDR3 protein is CASPGQVPNTEAFF. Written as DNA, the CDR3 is TGTGCCAGCCCGGGACAGGTGCCGAACACTGAAGCTTTCTTT.

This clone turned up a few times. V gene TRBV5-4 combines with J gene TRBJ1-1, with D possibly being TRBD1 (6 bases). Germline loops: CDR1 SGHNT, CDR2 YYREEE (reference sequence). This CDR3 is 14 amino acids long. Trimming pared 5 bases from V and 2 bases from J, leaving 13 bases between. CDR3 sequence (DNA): TGTGCCAGCAGATTCGGACAGCCTAACACTGAAGCTTTCTTT. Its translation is CASRFGQPNTEAFF.

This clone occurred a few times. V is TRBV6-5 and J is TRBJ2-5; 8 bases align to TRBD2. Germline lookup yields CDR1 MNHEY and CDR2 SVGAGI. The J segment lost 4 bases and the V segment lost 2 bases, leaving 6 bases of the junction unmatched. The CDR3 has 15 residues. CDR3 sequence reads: CASSYQRGMVETQYF. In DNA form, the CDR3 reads TGTGCCAGCAGTTACCAGCGGGGGATGGTAGAGACCCAGTACTTC.